This TCR beta chain was obtained from a study of circulating CD8 cells and anti-PD-1 response in melanoma. General study findings and limits: Subset repertoires were largely private at M1, with under 7% shared.

Each library started from around 15 ng of total RNA using the QIAseq Immune Repertoire TCR panel. From the reads, TCRdb called clonotypes with MiXCR, one entry per CDR3 protein. The sample yields roughly 2,600 distinct CDR3 sequences, 7.9% seen once. Four subsets defined by PD-1 and/or TIGIT were sorted from live CD3+CD8+TCRalphabeta+ cells. This clonotype is judged medium-sized (0.01 to 0.1%). Its antigen is currently unknown. The ends were cut back, 0 bases at V and 5 bases at J, with 7 bases in the middle. The CDR3 is 13 residues long. CDR1 and CDR2 from the germline V gene are MGHRA and YSYEKL. V is TRBV4-1 and J is TRBJ1-2; D call uncertain. The input for sequencing was CD8+ T cells from PBMCs, taken at baseline or after one month of anti-PD-1 therapy (not recorded which). The receptor's source is a human donor with melanoma. The CDR3 region is CASSQDGIYGYTF. In DNA, the CDR3 is TGCGCCAGCAGCCAAGATGGCATTTATGGCTACACCTTC.